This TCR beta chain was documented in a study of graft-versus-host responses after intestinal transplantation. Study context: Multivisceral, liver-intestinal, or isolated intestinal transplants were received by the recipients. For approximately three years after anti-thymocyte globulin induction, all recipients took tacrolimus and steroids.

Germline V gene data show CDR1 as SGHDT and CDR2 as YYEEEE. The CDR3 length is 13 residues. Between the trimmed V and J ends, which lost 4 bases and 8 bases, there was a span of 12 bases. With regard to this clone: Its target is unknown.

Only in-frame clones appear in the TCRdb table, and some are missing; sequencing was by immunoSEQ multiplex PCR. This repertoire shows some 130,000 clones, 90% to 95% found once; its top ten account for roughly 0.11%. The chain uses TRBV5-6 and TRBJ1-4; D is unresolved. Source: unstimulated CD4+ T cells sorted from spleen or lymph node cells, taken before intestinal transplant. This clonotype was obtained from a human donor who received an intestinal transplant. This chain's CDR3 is CASSPRRREKLFF. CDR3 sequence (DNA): TGTGCCAGCAGCCCACGTCGTCGGGAAAAACTGTTTTTT.